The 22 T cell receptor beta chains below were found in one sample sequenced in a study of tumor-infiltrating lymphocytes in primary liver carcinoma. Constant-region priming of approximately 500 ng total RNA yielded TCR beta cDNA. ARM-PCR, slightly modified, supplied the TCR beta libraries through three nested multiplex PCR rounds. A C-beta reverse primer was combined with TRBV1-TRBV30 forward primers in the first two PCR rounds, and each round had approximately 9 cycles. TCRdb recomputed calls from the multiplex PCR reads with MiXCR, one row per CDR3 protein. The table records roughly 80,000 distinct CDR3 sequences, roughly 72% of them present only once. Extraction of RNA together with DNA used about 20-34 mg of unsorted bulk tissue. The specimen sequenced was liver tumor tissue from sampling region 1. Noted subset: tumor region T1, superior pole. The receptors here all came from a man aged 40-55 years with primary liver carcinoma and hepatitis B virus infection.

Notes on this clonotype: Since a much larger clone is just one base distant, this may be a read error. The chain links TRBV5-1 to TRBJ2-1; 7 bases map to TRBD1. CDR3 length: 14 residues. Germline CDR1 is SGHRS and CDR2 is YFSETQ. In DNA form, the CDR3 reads TGCGCCAGCAACGTAGGGGGCAGTATCAATGACCAGTTCTTC. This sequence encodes CASNVGGSINDQFF.

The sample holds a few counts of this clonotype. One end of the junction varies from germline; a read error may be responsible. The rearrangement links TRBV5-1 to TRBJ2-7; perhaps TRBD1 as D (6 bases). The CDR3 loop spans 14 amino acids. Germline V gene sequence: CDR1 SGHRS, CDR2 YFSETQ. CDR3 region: CASSPGTPSYELYF. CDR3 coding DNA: TGCGCCAGCAGCCCTGGGACACCCTCCTACGAGCTGTACTTC. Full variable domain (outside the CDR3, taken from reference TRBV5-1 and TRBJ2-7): KAGVTQTPRYLIKTRGQQVTLSCSPISGHRSVSWYQQTPGQGLQFLFEYFSETQRNKGNFPGRFSGRQFSNSRSEMNVSTLELGDSALYLCASSPGTPSYELYFGPGTRLTVT.

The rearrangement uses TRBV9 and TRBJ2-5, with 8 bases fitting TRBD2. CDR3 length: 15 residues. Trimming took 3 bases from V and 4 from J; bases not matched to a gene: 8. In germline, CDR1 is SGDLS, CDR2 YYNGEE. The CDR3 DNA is TGTGCCAGCAGCGGACTGGCGGGGGGATCAGAGACCCAGTACTTC. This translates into CASSGLAGGSETQYF.

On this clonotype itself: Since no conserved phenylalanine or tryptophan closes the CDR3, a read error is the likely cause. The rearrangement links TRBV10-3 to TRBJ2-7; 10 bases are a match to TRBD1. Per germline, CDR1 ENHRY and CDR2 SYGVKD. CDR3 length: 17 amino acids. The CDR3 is CAVSALPSGQGFGEQYS. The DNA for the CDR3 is TGTGCCGTCAGTGCCCTTCCCTCGGGACAGGGGTTCGGCGAGCAGTACTCC.

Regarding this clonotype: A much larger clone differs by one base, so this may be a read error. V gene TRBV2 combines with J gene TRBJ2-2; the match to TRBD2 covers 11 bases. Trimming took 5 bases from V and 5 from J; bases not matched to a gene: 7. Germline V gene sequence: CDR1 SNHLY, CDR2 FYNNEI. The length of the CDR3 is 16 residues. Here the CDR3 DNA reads TGTGCCAGCAGTACGACTAGCGGGGCGATAACCGGGGAGCTGTTTTTT. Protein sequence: CASSTTSGAITGELFF.

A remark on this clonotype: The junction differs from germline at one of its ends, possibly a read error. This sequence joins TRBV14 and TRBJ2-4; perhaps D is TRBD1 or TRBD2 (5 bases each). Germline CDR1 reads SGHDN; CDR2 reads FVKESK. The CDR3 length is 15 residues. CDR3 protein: CASSQVGRRNNMQYF. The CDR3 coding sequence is TGTGCCAGCAGCCAAGTGGGACGGCGAAATAACATGCAGTACTTC.

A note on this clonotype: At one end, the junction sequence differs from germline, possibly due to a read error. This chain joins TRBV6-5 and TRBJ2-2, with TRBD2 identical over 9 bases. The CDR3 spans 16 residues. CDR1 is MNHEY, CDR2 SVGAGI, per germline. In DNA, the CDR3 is TGTGTCAGCAGTTACTTGAGCGGGAGGACTACTGGGGAGCTGTTTTTT. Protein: CVSSYLSGRTTGELFF.

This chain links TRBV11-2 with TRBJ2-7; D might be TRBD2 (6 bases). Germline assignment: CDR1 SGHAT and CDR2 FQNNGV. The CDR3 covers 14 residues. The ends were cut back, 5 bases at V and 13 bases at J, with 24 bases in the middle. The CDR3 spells CASSPSTSTYGQYF. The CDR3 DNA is TGTGCCAGCAGCCCTTCGACTAGTACCTACGGGCAATACTTC. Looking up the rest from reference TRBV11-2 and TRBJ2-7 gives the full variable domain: EAGVAQSPRYKIIEKRQSVAFWCNPISGHATLYWYQQILGQGPKLLIQFQNNGVVDDSQLPKDRFSAERLKGVDSTLKIQPAKLEDSAVYLCASSPSTSTYGQYFGPGTRLTVT.

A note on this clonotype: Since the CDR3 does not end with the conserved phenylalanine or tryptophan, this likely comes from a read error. The CDR3 DNA sequence: TGCGCCAGCGGCCCAGCCGACAGGAACTATGGCTACACCCTC. Translated: CASGPADRNYGYTL. V usage is TRBV11-2 and J usage is TRBJ1-2; a possible D gene is TRBD1 (6 bases). The CDR3 loop spans 14 amino acids. Germline lookup yields CDR1 SGHAT and CDR2 FQNNGV.

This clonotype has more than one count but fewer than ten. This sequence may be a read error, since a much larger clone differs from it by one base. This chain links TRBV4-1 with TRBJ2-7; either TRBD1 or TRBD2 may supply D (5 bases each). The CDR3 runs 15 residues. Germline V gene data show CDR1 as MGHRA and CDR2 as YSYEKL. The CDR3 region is CASSRGQGGSYGQYF. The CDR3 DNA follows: TGCGCCAGCAGCCGAGGGCAGGGCGGCTCCTACGGGCAGTACTTC.

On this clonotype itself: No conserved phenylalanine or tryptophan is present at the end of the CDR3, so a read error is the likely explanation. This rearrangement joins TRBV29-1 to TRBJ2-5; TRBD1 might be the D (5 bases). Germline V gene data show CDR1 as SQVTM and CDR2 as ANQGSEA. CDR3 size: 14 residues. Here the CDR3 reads CIVEDRQGAETQYL. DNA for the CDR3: TGCATCGTTGAAGATCGGCAAGGGGCGGAGACTCAGTACCTC.

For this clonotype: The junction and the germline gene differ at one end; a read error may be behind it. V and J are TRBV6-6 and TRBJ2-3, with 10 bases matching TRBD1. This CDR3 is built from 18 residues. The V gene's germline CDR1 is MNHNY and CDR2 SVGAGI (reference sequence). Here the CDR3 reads CVSSYSTGGLLYTDTQYF. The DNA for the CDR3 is TGTGTCAGCAGTTACTCGACAGGGGGCCTATTATACACAGATACTCAGTATTTT.

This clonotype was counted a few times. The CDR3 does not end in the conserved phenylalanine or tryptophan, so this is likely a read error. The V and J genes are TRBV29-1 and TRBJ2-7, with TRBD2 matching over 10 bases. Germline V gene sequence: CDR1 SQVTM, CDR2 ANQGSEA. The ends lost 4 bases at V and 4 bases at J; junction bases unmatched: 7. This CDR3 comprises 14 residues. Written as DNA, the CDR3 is TGCAGCGTTGGGGTGGCTAGCGGGAGTTACGAGCAGTACCTC. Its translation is CSVGVASGSYEQYL.

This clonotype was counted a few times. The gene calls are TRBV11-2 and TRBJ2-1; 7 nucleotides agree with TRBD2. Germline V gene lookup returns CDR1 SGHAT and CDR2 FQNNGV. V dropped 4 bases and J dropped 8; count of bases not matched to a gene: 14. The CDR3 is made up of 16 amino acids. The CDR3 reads CASSSGGGAAGDEQFF. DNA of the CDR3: TGTGCCAGCAGCTCAGGTGGGGGTGCTGCGGGGGATGAGCAGTTCTTC.

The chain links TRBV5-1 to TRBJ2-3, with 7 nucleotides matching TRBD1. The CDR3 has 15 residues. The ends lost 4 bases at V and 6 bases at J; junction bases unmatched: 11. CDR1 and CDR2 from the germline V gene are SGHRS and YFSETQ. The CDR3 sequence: CASSVVQGNRDTQYF. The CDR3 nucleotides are TGCGCCAGCAGCGTTGTACAGGGGAATAGGGATACGCAGTATTTT.

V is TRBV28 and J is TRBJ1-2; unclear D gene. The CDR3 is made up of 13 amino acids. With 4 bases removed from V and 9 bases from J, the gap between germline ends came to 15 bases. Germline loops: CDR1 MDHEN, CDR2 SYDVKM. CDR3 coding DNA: TGTGCCAGCAGTTCCGAGACACTTTATAGCTACACCTTC. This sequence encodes CASSSETLYSYTF.

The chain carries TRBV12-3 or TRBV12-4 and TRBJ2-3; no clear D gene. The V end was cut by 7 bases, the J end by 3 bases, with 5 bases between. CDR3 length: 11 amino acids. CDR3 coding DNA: TGTGCCAGCACCATAACAGATACGCAGTATTTT. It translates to CASTITDTQYF.

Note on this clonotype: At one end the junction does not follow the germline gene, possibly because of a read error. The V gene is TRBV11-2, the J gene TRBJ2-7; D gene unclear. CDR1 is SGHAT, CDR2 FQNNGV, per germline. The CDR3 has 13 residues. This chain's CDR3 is CASSLERRIEQYF. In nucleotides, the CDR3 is TGTGCCAGCAGTTTAGAAAGGCGCATCGAGCAGTACTTC.

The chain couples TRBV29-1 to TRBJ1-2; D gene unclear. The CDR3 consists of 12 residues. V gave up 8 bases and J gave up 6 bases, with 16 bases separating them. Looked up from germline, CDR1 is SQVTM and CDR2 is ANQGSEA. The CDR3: CSTAQTIDGYTF. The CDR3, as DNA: TGCAGCACTGCCCAGACAATAGATGGCTACACCTTC.

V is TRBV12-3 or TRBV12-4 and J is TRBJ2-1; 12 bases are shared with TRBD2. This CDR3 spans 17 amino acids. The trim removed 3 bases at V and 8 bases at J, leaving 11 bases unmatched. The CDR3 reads CASSFGRSSGRADEQFF. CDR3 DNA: TGTGCCAGCAGTTTTGGTAGGTCTAGCGGGAGGGCCGATGAGCAGTTCTTC.

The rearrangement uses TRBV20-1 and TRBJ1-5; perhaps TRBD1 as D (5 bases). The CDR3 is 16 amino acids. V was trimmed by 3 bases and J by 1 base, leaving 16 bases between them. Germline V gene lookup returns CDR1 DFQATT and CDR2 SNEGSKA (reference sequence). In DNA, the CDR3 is TGCAGTGCTAGTAATGCAGGGAAGGAAAGCAATCAGCCCCAGCATTTT. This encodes CSASNAGKESNQPQHF.

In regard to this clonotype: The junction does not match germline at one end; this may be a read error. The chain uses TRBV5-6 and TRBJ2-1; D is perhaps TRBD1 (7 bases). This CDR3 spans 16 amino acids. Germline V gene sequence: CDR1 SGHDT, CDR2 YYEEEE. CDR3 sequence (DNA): TGTGCCAGCAACTTGGAGGGGGCAAGCTCCTACAATGAGCAATTCTTC. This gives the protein CASNLEGASSYNEQFF. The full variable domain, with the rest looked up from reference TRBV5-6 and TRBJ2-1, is DAGVTQSPTHLIKTRGQQVTLRCSPKSGHDTVSWYQQALGQGPQFIFQYYEEEERQRGNFPDRFSGHQFPNYSSELNVNALLLGDSALYLCASNLEGASSYNEQFFGPGTRLTVL.